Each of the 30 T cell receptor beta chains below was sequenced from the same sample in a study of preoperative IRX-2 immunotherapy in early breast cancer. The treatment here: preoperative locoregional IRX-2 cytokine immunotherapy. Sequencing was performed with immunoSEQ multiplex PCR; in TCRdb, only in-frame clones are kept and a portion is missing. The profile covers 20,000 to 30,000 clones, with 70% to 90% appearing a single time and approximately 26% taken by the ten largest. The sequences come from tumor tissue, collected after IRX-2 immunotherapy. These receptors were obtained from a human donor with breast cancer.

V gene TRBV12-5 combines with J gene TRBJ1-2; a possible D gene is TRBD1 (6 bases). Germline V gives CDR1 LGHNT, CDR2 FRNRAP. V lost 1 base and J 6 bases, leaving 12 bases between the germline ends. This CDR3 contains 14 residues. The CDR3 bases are TGTGCTAGTGGTTTGGATTGGGGGCGGGATGGCTACACCTTC. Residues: CASGLDWGRDGYTF.

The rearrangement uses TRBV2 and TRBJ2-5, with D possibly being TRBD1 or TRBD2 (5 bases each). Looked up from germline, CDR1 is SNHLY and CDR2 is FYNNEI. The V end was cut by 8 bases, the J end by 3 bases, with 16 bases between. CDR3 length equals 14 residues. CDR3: CASQPQGAKETQYF. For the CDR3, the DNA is TGTGCCAGCCAACCCCAGGGAGCCAAAGAGACCCAGTACTTC.

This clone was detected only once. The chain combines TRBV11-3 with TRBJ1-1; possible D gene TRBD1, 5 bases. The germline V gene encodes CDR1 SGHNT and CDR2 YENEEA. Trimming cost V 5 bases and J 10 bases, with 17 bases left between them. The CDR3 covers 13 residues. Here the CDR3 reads CASSQGFGTGAFF. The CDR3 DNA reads TGTGCCAGCAGCCAAGGGTTTGGGACCGGAGCTTTCTTT.

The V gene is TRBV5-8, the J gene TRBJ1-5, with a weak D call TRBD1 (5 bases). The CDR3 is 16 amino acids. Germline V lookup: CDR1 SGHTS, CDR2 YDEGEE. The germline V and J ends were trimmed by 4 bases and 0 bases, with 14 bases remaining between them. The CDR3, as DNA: TGTGCCAGCAGCCTTAGCGGGGGGTATAGCAATCAGCCCCAGCATTTT. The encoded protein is CASSLSGGYSNQPQHF.

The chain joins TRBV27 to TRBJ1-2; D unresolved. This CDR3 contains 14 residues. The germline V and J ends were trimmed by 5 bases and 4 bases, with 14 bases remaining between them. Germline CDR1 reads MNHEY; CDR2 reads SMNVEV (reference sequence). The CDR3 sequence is CASSPRTEAYGYTF. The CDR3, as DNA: TGTGCCAGCAGTCCTCGGACGGAAGCCTATGGCTACACCTTC.

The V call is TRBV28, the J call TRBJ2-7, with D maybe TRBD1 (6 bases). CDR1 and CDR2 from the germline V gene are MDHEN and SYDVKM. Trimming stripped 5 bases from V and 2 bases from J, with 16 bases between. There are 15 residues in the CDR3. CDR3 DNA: TGTGCCAGCAGTAACCTTCGGGACAAGACCTACGAGCAGTACGTC. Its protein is CASSNLRDKTYEQYV.

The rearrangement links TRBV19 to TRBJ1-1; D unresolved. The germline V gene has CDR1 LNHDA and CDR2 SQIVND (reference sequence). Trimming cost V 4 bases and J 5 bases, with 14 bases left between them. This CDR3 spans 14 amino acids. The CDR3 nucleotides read TGTGCCAGTAGTACCGCCGGGTCGAGGACTGAAGCTTTCTTT. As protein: CASSTAGSRTEAFF.

CDR3 loop: CASSYGNNEQFF. In DNA, the CDR3 is TGTGCCAGCAGCTATGGTAACAATGAGCAGTTCTTC. The chain recombines TRBV5-6 with TRBJ2-1, with D unresolved. Trimming took off 3 bases at V and 5 bases at J, with 6 bases between the two ends. Germline-derived CDR1 and CDR2 are SGHDT and YYEEEE. The CDR3 is 12 amino acids.

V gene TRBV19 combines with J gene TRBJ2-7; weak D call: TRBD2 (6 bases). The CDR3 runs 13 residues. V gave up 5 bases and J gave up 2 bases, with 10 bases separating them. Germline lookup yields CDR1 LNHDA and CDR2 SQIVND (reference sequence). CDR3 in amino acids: CASSVPGAYEQYF. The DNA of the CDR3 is TGTGCCAGTAGTGTCCCGGGAGCCTACGAGCAGTACTTC.

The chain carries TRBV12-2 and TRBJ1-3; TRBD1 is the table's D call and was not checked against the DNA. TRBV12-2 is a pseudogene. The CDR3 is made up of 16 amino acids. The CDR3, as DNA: TGTGCAAGTCGCCCCGCCGGTCAGGGGTCAGGAAACACCATATATTTT. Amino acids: CASRPAGQGSGNTIYF.

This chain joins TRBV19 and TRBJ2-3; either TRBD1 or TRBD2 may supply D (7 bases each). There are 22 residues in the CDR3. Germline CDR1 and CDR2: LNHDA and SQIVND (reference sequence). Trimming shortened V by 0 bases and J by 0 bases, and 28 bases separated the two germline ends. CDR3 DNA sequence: TGTGCCAGTAGTATAGATTTGGGGGGGGACAGAGCACACTTTCTTAGCACAGATACGCAGTATTTT. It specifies CASSIDLGGDRAHFLSTDTQYF.

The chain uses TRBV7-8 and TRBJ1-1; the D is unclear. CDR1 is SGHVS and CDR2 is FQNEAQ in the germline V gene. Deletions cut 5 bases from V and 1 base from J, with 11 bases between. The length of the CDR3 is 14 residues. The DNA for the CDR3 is TGTGCCAGCAGCCTTTCGACGGGGAACACTGAAGCTTTCTTT. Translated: CASSLSTGNTEAFF.

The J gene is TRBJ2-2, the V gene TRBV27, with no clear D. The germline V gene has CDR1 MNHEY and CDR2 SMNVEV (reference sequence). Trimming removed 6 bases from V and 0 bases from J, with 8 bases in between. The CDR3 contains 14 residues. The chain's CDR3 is CASSLKSNTGELFF. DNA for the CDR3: TGTGCCAGCAGCCTTAAATCGAACACCGGGGAGCTGTTTTTT.

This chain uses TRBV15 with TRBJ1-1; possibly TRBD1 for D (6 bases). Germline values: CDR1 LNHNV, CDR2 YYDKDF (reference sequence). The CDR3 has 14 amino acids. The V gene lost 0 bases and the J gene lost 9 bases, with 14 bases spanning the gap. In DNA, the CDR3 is TGTGCCACCAGCAGAGATCTTTACGGGACAAAAGCTTTCTTT. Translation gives CATSRDLYGTKAFF. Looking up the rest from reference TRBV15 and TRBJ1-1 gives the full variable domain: DAMVIQNPRYQVTQFGKPVTLSCSQTLNHNVMYWYQQKSSQAPKLLFHYYDKDFNNEADTPDNFQSRRPNTSFCFLDIRSPGLGDTAMYLCATSRDLYGTKAFFGQGTRLTVV.

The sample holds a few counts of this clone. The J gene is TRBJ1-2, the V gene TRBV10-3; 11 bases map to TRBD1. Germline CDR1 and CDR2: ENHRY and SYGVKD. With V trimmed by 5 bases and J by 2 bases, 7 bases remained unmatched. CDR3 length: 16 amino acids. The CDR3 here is CAISRDRGMSNYGYTF. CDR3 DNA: TGTGCCATCAGTAGGGACAGGGGGATGTCGAACTATGGCTACACCTTC.

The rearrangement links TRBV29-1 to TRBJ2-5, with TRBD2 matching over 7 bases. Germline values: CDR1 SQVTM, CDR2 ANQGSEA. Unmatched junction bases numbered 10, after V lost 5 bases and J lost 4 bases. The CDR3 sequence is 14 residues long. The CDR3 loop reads CSVHPRGGAETQYF. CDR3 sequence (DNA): TGCAGCGTTCACCCCCGGGGAGGGGCAGAGACCCAGTACTTC.

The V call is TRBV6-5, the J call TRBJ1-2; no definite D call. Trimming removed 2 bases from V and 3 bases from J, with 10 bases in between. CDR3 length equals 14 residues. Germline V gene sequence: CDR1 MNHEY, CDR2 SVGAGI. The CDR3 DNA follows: TGTGCCAGCAGTTACCGCGACAACCACTATGGCTACACCTTC. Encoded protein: CASSYRDNHYGYTF.

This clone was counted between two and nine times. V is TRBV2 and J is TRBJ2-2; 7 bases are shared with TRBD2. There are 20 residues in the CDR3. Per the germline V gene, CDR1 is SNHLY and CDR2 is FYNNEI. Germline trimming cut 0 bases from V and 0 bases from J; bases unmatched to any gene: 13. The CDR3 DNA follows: TGTGCCAGCAGTGAAGCCATGCCCTATTTGGCGGGGGCGAACACCGGGGAGCTGTTTTTT. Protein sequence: CASSEAMPYLAGANTGELFF.

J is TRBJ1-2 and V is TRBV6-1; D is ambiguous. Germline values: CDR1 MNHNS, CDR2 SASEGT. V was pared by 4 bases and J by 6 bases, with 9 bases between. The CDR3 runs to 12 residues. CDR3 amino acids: CASSVHSDGYTF. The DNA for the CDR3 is TGTGCCAGCAGTGTACATTCCGATGGCTACACCTTC.

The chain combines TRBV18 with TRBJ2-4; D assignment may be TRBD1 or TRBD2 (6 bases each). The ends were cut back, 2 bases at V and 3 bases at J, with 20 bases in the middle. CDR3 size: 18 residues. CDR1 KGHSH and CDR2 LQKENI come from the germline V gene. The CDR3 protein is CASSPTLLRGAGKNIQYF. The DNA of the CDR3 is TGTGCCAGCTCACCAACCCTTCTAAGGGGGGCAGGCAAAAACATTCAGTACTTC.

CDR3 amino acids: CASSAGMGNQPQHF. For the CDR3, the DNA is TGTGCCAGCAGCGCAGGGATGGGGAATCAGCCCCAGCATTTT. This rearrangement joins TRBV28 to TRBJ1-5; a weak D match, TRBD1 (5 bases). Germline values: CDR1 MDHEN, CDR2 SYDVKM. Trimming removed 6 bases at V and 4 bases at J, with 13 bases between. This CDR3 contains 14 residues.

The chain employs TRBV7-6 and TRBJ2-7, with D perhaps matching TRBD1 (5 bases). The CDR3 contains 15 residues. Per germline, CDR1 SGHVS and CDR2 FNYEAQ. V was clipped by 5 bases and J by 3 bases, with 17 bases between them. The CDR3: CASSPGLGHLYEQYV. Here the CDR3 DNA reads TGTGCCAGCAGCCCAGGGCTAGGACATCTCTACGAGCAGTACGTC.

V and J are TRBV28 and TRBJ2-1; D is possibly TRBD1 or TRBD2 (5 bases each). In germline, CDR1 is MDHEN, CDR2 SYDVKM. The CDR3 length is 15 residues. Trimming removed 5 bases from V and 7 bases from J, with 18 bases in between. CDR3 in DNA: TGTGCCAGCAGTCCCCCGGCAGGGACGCGGAATGAGCAGTTCTTC. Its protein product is CASSPPAGTRNEQFF.

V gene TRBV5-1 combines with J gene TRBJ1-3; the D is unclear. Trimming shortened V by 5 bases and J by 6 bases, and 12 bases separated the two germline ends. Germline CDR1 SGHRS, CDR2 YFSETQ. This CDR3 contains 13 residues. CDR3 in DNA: TGCGCCAGCAGGGTATCAGCGGAAAACACCATATATTTT. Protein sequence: CASRVSAENTIYF.

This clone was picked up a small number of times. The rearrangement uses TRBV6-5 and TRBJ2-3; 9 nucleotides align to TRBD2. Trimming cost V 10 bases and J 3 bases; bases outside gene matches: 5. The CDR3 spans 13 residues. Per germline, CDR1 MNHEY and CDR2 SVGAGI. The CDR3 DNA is TGTGCCATCCGGGGACTAGCTACAGATACGCAGTATTTT. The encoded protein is CAIRGLATDTQYF.

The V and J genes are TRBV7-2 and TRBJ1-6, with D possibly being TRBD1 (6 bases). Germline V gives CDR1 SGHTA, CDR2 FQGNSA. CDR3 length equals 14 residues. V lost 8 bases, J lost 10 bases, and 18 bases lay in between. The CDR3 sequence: CASDLQGQSSPLHF. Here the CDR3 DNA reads TGTGCCAGCGACTTACAGGGCCAGAGCTCACCCCTCCACTTT.

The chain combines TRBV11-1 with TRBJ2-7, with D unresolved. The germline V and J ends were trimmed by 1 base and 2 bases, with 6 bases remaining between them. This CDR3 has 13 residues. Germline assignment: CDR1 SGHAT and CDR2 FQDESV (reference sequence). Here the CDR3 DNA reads TGTGCCAGCAGCTTAGACGGGCCCTACGAGCAGTACTTC. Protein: CASSLDGPYEQYF.

CDR3 region: CAWSAQGNQPQHF. The CDR3 nucleotides read TGTGCCTGGAGTGCCCAGGGGAATCAGCCCCAGCATTTT. V and J are TRBV30 and TRBJ1-5; D might be TRBD1 (6 bases). The germline V gene has CDR1 GTSNPN and CDR2 SVGIG (reference sequence). V lost 1 base and J lost 4, with 8 bases in between. The CDR3 has 13 amino acids. The full variable domain, its missing parts supplied by reference TRBV30 and TRBJ1-5, is SQTIHQWPATLVQPVGSPLSLECTVEGTSNPNLYWYRQAAGRGLQLLFYSVGIGQISSEVPQNLSASRPQDRQFILSSKKLLLSDSGFYLCAWSAQGNQPQHFGDGTRLSIL.

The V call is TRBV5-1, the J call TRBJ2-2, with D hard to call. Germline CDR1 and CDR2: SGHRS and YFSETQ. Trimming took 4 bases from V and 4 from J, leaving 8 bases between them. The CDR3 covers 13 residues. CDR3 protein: CASSTKFTGELFF. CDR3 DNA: TGCGCCAGCAGCACGAAATTCACCGGGGAGCTGTTTTTT.

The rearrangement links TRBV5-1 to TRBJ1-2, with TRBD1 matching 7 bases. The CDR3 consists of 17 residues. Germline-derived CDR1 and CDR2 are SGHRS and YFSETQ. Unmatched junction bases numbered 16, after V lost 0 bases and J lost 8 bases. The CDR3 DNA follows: TGCGCCAGCAGCTTGGACGTCGGAGGACAGGCCTCGGGGGGCTACACCTTC. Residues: CASSLDVGGQASGGYTF.